This T cell receptor beta chain came from a study of T cells in Graves' hyperthyroidism and ophthalmopathy. The CDR3 totals 15 residues. J lost 7 bases, V lost 0 bases, and 8 bases had no gene match. Germline V gene sequence: CDR1 SGHAT, CDR2 FQDESV (reference sequence). Amplification of TCR beta CDR3 regions used RNA as the template. First-round RT-PCR of the TCR CDR3 relied on the HTBI primer set. Using its own MiXCR run on the multiplex PCR reads, TCRdb lists one record per CDR3 protein. Of some 440,000 distinct CDR3 sequences in the sample, around 16% were seen once. This sequence joins TRBV11-1 and TRBJ2-5; 7 positions agree with TRBD2. Sequencing was done on a sample of blood. This sequence was found in a young woman with Graves' hyperthyroidism. CDR3 loop: CASSLAYGGGGTQYF. In DNA, the CDR3 is TGTGCCAGCAGCTTAGCGTATGGCGGGGGTGGGACCCAGTACTTC.